This T cell receptor (beta chain) was sequenced during a study of blood T cells in healthy people across ages. Study-wide results and limits: Estimates of total diversity, which came from one million sequenced T cells, were considered to be underestimates. TCR beta diversity per million T cells fell roughly linearly with age.

Through a sample-barcoded 5' primer and a J-beta primer mix, a second PCR was run for roughly 6 to 11 cycles. Every cDNA molecule carried a tag from a template-switch adaptor bearing 12 random nucleotides. Sequencing of every sample gave 3 million or more CDR3-containing paired-end reads. TCRdb re-called the 5' RACE reads through MiXCR, storing one row per CDR3 protein. The repertoire has under 800,000 distinct CDR3 sequences, over 20% of them found once; the top ten carry around 3.4%. The CDR3 contains 19 residues. With regard to this clonotype: Its antigen is undetermined.

This TCR derives from a man aged 65 to 85 in good health. The source material was blood. V is TRBV21-1 and J is TRBJ2-6; no check of the table's D call, TRBD1, against the DNA was made. TRBV21-1 is flagged as a pseudogene. The CDR3 here is CASSKKGTGSASGANVLTF. CDR3 DNA sequence: TGTGCCAGCAGCAAAAAAGGAACAGGTTCTGCATCTGGGGCCAACGTCCTGACTTTC.